The rows below give T cell receptor beta chains drawn from one sample of a study of vaccination and CD4 T cells after COVID-19. TCRdb itself ran the PCR reads through MiXCR, one entry per CDR3 protein. The sample lists just under 20,000 distinct CDR3 sequences, under 80% occurring once. No antigen has been identified for these receptors. Sequenced: CD4+ T cells from blood, cultured in vitro. The receptors stem from a human donor who had recovered from COVID-19. Both conserved end residues are part of each CDR3. Fields, in order: CDR3 protein, J gene, clone size, V gene. The size field is filled for only some rows; it gives once, few, many or a size class.

CDR3aa: CASSSRQGGSPLHF
j_gene: TRBJ1-6
abundance: .
v_gene: TRBV2

CDR3aa: CASKADSSPLHF
j_gene: TRBJ1-6
abundance: .
v_gene: TRBV7-9

CDR3aa: CASKEGGNNQPQHF
j_gene: TRBJ1-5
abundance: few
v_gene: TRBV6-1

CDR3aa: CATSEGGAWANVLTF
j_gene: TRBJ2-6
abundance: .
v_gene: TRBV24-1

CDR3aa: CASSDSSFNTEAFF
j_gene: TRBJ1-1
abundance: few
v_gene: TRBV6-1

CDR3aa: CASSFCGRAVYEQYF
j_gene: TRBJ2-7
abundance: .
v_gene: TRBV21-1

CDR3aa: CASSDRGIETQYF
j_gene: TRBJ2-5
abundance: .
v_gene: TRBV2

CDR3aa: CASSSRRGGNQPQHF
j_gene: TRBJ1-5
abundance: few
v_gene: TRBV7-2

CDR3aa: CASSSYGRRYEQYF
j_gene: TRBJ2-7
abundance: .
v_gene: TRBV5-4

CDR3aa: CASSLRGGARANYGYTF
j_gene: TRBJ1-2
abundance: .
v_gene: TRBV11-3

CDR3aa: CASSSPSNTEAFF
j_gene: TRBJ1-1
abundance: .
v_gene: TRBV12-3/TRBV12-4

CDR3aa: CASRESNSNQPQHF
j_gene: TRBJ1-5
abundance: .
v_gene: TRBV6-1

CDR3aa: CASGPGGNTEAFF
j_gene: TRBJ1-1
abundance: .
v_gene: TRBV11-2

CDR3aa: CASWGNTEAFF
j_gene: TRBJ1-1
abundance: .
v_gene: TRBV28

CDR3aa: CATSDSATGELFF
j_gene: TRBJ2-2
abundance: .
v_gene: TRBV24-1

CDR3aa: CSARGSGATYNEQFF
j_gene: TRBJ2-1
abundance: .
v_gene: TRBV20-1

CDR3aa: CSAEGSTDTQYF
j_gene: TRBJ2-3
abundance: few
v_gene: TRBV20-1

CDR3aa: CASSLRRVGPQHF
j_gene: TRBJ1-5
abundance: .
v_gene: TRBV5-1

CDR3aa: CASSPTPGTGGWNEQFF
j_gene: TRBJ2-1
abundance: .
v_gene: TRBV7-9

CDR3aa: CASSVAGDEKLFF
j_gene: TRBJ1-4
abundance: few
v_gene: TRBV6-1

CDR3aa: CASSFPLDRSYEQYF
j_gene: TRBJ2-7
abundance: .
v_gene: TRBV28

CDR3aa: CATSDRDRVKGYTF
j_gene: TRBJ1-2
abundance: .
v_gene: TRBV24-1

CDR3aa: CASSSSGQGTYSNQPQHF
j_gene: TRBJ1-5
abundance: few
v_gene: TRBV28